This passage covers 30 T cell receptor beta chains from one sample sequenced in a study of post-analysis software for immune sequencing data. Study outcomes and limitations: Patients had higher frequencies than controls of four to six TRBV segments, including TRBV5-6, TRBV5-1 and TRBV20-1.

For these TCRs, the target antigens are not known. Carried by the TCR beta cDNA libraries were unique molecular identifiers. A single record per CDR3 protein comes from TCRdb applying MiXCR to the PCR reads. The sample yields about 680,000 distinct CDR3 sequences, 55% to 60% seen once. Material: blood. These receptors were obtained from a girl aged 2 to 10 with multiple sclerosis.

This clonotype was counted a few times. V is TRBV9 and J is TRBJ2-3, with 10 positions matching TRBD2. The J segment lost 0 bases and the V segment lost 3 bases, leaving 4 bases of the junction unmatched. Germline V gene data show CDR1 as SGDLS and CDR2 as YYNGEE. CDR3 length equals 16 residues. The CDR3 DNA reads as TGTGCCAGCAGCGGTACTAGCGGGAAGAGCACAGATACGCAGTATTTT. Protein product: CASSGTSGKSTDTQYF.

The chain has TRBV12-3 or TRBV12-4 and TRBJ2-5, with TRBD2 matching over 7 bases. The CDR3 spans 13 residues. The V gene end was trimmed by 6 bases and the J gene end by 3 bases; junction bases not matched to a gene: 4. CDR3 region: CASRIGTKETQYF. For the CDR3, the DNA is TGTGCCAGCAGGATCGGGACTAAAGAGACCCAGTACTTC.

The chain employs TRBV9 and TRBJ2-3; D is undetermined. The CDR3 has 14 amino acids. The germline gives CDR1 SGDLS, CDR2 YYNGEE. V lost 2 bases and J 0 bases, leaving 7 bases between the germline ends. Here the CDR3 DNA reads TGTGCCAGCAGCGTTAAATTGAGCACAGATACGCAGTATTTT. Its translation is CASSVKLSTDTQYF.

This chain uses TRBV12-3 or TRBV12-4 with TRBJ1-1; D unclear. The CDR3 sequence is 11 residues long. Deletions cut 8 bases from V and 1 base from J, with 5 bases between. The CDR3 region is CASVRNTEAFF. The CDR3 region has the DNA TGTGCCAGCGTAAGGAACACTGAAGCTTTCTTT.

The DNA of the CDR3 is TGTGCCAGCAGTGAAGGGTCTATGTCCAATGAGCAGTTCTTC. Translation: CASSEGSMSNEQFF. The chain couples TRBV6-1 to TRBJ2-1; no clear D gene. The CDR3 totals 14 residues. The V and J ends lost 1 base and 6 bases respectively, with 10 bases between them. Germline V gives CDR1 MNHNS, CDR2 SASEGT.

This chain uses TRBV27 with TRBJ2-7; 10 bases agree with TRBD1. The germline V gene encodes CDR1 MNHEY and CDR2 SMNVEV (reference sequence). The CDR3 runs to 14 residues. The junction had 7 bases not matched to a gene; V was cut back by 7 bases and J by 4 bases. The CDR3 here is CASTGQGSTYEQYF. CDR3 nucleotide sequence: TGTGCCAGCACGGGACAGGGGTCCACTTACGAGCAGTACTTC.

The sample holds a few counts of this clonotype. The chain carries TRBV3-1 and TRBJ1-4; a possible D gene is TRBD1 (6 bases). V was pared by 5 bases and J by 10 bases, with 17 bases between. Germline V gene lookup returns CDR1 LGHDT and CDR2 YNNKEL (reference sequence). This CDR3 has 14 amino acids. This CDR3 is CASSLTGRSGKLFF. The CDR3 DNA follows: TGTGCCAGCAGCTTAACAGGGAGGAGTGGAAAACTGTTTTTT.

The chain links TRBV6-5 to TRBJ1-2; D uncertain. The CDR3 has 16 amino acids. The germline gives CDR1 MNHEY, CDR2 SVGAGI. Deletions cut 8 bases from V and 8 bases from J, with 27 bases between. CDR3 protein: CASAKTPGDPKRGYTF. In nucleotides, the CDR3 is TGTGCCAGCGCCAAAACTCCCGGGGATCCCAAGAGAGGCTACACCTTC.

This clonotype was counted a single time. The CDR3 loop reads CASSRLRGSYEQYF. CDR3 nucleotide sequence: TGTGCCAGCAGCCGTTTGAGAGGGTCCTACGAGCAGTACTTC. The chain links TRBV7-9 to TRBJ2-7; maybe TRBD2 (5 bases). Germline CDR1 is SEHNR and CDR2 is FQNEAQ (reference sequence). The CDR3 sequence is 14 residues long. V was clipped by 5 bases and J by 1 base, with 12 bases between them.

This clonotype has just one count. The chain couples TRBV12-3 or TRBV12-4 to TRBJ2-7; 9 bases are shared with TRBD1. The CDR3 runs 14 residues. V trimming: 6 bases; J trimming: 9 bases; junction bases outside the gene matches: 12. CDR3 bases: TGTGCCAGCAGCCAACGGGACAGGGAAGGGTGGCAGTACTTC. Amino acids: CASSQRDREGWQYF.

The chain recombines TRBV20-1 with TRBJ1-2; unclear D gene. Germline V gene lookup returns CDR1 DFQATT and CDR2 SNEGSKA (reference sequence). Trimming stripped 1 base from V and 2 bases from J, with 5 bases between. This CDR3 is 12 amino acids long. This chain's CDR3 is CSARVVNYGYTF. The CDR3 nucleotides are TGCAGTGCTAGAGTAGTGAACTATGGCTACACCTTC.

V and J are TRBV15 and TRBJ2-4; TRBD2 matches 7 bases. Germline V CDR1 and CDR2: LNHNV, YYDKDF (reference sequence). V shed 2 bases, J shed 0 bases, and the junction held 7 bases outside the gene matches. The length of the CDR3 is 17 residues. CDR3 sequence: CATSRWAPGGAKNIQYF. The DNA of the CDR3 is TGTGCCACCAGCAGATGGGCCCCGGGGGGAGCCAAAAACATTCAGTACTTC.

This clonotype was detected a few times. Written as DNA, the CDR3 is TGCAGTGCTAGTGAGGGGGTGACTAGCGTATACAATGAGCAGTTCTTC. Protein: CSASEGVTSVYNEQFF. The chain uses TRBV20-1 and TRBJ2-1; 8 positions agree with TRBD2. The germline V gene has CDR1 DFQATT and CDR2 SNEGSKA (reference sequence). The CDR3 runs to 16 residues. V shed 3 bases and J 4 bases; nucleotides not matched to a gene: 11.

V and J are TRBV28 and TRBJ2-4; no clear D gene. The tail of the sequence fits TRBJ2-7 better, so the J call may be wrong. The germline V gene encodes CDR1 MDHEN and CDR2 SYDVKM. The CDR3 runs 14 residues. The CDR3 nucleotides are TGTGCCAGCAGTTCGGAAGAGAGCTCCTACGAGCAGTACTTC. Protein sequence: CASSSEESSYEQYF.

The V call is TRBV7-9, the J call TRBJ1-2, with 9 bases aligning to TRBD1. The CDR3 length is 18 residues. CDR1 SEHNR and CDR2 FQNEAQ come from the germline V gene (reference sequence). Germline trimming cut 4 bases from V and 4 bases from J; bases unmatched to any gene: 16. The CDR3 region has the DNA TGTGCCAGCAGCTCAAACATCTACCGGGACAGGGACCTCTATGGCTACACCTTC. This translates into CASSSNIYRDRDLYGYTF.

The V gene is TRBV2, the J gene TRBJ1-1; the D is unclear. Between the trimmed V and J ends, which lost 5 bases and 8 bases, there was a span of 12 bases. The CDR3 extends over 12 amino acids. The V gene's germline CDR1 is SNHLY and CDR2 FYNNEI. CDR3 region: CASSSSPREAFF. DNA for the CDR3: TGTGCCAGCAGTTCTAGTCCGAGAGAAGCTTTCTTT.

In DNA, the CDR3 is TGCAGTGCTAGCCTAACAGGCACAGATACGCAGTATTTT. Amino acids: CSASLTGTDTQYF. This chain links TRBV20-1 with TRBJ2-3; D gene unclear. Per germline, CDR1 DFQATT and CDR2 SNEGSKA (reference sequence). The length of the CDR3 is 13 residues. The ends were cut back, 3 bases at V and 1 base at J, with 8 bases in the middle.

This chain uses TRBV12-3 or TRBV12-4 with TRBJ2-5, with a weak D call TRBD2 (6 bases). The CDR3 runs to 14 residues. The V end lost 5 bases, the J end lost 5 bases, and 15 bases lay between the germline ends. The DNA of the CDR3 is TGTGCCAGCAGTGACCCGGGGGAGGCGGAGACCCAGTACTTC. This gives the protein CASSDPGEAETQYF.

DNA for the CDR3: TGTGCCACAAGAGGATGGAGGACTACAGATACGCAGTATTTT. It codes for CATRGWRTTDTQYF. This chain links TRBV19 with TRBJ2-3; tentatively, D is TRBD2 (5 bases). Germline V gives CDR1 LNHDA, CDR2 SQIVND (reference sequence). The V end was cut by 10 bases, the J end by 3 bases, with 17 bases between. The CDR3 extends over 14 amino acids.

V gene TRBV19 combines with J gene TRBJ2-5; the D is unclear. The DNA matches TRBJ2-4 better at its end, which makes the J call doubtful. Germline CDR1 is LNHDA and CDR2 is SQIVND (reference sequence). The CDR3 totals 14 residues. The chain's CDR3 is CASSARAPRNIQYF. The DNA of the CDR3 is TGTGCCAGTAGTGCCCGGGCACCGAGGAACATTCAGTACTTC.

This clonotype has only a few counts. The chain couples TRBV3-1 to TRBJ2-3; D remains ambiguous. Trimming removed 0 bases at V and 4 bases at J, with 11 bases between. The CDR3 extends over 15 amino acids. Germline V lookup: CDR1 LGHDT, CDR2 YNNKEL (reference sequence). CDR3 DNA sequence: TGTGCCAGCAGCCAAGATGCAGATTTCTCAGATACGCAGTATTTT. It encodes CASSQDADFSDTQYF.

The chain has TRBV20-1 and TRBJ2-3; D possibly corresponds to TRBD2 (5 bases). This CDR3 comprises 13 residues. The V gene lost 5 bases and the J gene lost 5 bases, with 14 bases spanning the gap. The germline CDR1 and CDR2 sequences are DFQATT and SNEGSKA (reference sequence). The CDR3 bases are TGCAGTGCTGGCGAGCGGCTCATAGATACGCAGTATTTT. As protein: CSAGERLIDTQYF.

CDR3 in amino acids: CASSYGSRLDTDTQYF. The CDR3 coding sequence is TGTGCCAGCAGTTACGGGTCGCGTTTGGACACAGATACGCAGTATTTT. The chain joins TRBV6-2 or TRBV6-3 to TRBJ2-3; D gene ambiguous. V gave up 2 bases and J gave up 2 bases, with 14 bases separating them. The CDR3 consists of 16 residues. Germline CDR1 MNHEY, CDR2 SVGEGT.

The CDR3 coding sequence is TGCAGTGCTAGAGCGTCAGGAAGGAGCAATCAGCCCCAGCATTTT. This encodes CSARASGRSNQPQHF. The V gene is TRBV20-1, the J gene TRBJ1-5, with D hard to call. Trimming took off 1 base at V and 1 base at J, with 11 bases between the two ends. The CDR3 has 15 amino acids. The germline V gene encodes CDR1 DFQATT and CDR2 SNEGSKA (reference sequence).

CDR3 in DNA: TGCAGTGCTAGAGTATCCCCGGGACTAGCGGGAGTAGGTGAGCAGTACTTC. It codes for CSARVSPGLAGVGEQYF. The chain recombines TRBV20-1 with TRBJ2-7; 14 bases match TRBD2. The CDR3 length is 17 residues. Trimming removed 1 base from V and 7 bases from J; junction bases left unmatched: 12. Germline V CDR1 and CDR2: DFQATT, SNEGSKA (reference sequence).

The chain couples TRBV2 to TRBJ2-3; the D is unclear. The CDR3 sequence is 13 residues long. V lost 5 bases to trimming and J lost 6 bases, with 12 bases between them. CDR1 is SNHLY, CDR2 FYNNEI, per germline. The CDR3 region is CASSLLGRDTQYF. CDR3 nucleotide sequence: TGTGCCAGCAGTCTCCTAGGGCGGGATACGCAGTATTTT.

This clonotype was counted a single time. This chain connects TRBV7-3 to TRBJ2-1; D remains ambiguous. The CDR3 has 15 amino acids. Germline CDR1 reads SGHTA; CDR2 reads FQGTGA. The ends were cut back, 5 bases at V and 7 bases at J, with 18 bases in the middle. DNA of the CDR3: TGTGCCAGCAGCCCTCGACCGGGTATAAGTAATGAGCAGTTCTTC. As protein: CASSPRPGISNEQFF.

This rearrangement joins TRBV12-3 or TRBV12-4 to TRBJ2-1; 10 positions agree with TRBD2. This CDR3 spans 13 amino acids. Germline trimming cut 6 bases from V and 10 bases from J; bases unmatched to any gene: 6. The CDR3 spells CASRTSGVVEQFF. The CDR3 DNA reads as TGTGCCAGCAGAACTAGCGGGGTAGTAGAGCAGTTCTTC.

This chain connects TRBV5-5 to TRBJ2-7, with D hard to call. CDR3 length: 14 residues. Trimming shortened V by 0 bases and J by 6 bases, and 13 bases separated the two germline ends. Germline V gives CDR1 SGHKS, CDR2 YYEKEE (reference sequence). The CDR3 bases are TGTGCCAGCAGCTTGGTTAGCAGGTTTATCGAGCAGTACTTC. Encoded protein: CASSLVSRFIEQYF. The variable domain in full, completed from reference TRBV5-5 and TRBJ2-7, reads DAGVTQSPTHLIKTRGQQVTLRCSPISGHKSVSWYQQVLGQGPQFIFQYYEKEERGRGNFPDRFSARQFPNYSSELNVNALLLGDSALYLCASSLVSRFIEQYFGPGTRLTVT.

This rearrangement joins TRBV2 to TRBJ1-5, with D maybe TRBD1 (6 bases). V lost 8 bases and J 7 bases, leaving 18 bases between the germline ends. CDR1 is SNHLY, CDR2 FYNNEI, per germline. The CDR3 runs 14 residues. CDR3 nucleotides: TGTGCCAGCGGGCCAGGAGGGGGACGGCAGCCCCAGCATTTT. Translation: CASGPGGGRQPQHF.